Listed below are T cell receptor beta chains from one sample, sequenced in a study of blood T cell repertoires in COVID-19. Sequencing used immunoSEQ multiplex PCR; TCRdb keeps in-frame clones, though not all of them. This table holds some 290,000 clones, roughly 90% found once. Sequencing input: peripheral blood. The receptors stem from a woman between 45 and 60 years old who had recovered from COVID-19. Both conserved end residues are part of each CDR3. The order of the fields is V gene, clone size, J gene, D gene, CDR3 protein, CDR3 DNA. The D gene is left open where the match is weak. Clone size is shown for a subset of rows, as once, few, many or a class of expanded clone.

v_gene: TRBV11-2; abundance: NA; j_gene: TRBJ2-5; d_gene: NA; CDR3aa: CASSLTLGQGETQYF; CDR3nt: TGTGCCAGCAGCTTAACCCTGGGGCAGGGGGAGACCCAGTACTTC
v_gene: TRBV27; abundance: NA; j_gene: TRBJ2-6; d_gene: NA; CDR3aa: CASSGVSGANVLTF; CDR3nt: TGTGCCAGCAGCGGAGTCTCTGGGGCCAACGTCCTGACTTTC
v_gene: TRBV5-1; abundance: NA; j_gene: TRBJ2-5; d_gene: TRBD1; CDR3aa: CASSFRDRTMQETQYF; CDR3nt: TGCGCCAGCAGCTTCCGGGACAGAACAATGCAAGAGACCCAGTACTTC
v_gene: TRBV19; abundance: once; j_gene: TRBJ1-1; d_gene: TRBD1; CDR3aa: CASSSTGGTEAFF; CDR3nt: TGTGCCAGTAGCTCAACAGGGGGCACTGAAGCTTTCTTT
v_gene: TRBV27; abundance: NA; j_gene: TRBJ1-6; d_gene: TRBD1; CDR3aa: CASRSPGQGESSPLHF; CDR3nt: TGTGCCAGCAGGTCACCGGGACAGGGGGAAAGTTCACCCCTCCACTTT
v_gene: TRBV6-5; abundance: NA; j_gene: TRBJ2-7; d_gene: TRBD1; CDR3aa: CASSNSQGNYEQYF; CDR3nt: TGTGCCAGCAGTAATTCACAGGGGAACTACGAGCAGTACTTC
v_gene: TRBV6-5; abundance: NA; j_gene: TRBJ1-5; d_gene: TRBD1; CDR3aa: CASSPGTGGYQPQHF; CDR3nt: TGTGCCAGCAGCCCCGGGACAGGGGGCTATCAGCCCCAGCATTTT
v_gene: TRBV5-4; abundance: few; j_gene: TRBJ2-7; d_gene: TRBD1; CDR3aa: CASSPGTGEYEQYF; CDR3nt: TGTGCCAGCAGCCCCGGGACAGGGGAATACGAGCAGTACTTC
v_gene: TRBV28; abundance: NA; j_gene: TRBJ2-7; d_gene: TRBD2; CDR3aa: CASDDSAGGKYEQYF; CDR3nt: TGTGCCAGCGATGATAGCGCGGGAGGGAAATACGAGCAGTACTTC
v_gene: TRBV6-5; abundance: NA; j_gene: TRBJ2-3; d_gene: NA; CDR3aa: CASTLGGLNTQYF; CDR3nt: TGTGCCAGCACCCTGGGGGGGCTAAATACGCAGTATTTT
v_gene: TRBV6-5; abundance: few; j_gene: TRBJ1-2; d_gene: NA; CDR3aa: CASTQGSLKGYTF; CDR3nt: TGTGCCAGCACCCAGGGTAGCTTGAAAGGCTACACCTTC